This TCR beta chain was identified in a study of blood T cell repertoires in COVID-19. Study-level background: Sites in the United States, Italy and Spain provided acute and convalescent COVID-19 samples. The analysed material was cDNA or gDNA that came from T cells, B-cell-depleted T cells, or PBMCs.

How the authors handled the data: Reference gene primer amplification gave nucleated cell count estimates. Sequencing used immunoSEQ multiplex PCR; TCRdb keeps in-frame clones, though not all of them. V, J and clone size are those of that table, while D and trimming were read from the DNA. The sample holds 310,000 or so clones, more than 70% seen once. This CDR3 has 14 amino acids. The junction had 5 bases not matched to a gene; V was cut back by 5 bases and J by 6 bases. CDR1 and CDR2 from the germline V gene are MDHEN and SYDVKM. The clonotype was recovered from a woman aged 45 to 65 with acute or convalescent COVID-19. Source material: peripheral blood. The chain carries TRBV28 and TRBJ2-3, with 10 bases that match TRBD2. CDR3 in amino acids: CASSTGTSVDTQYF. In DNA, the CDR3 is TGTGCCAGCAGTACCGGGACTAGCGTCGATACGCAGTATTTT.